Listed here is a single T cell receptor (beta chain). Seattle researchers signed up patients amid active infection and tracked them longitudinally. The authors' processing: Nucleated cell number was recorded as an estimate derived from reference gene primer amplification. Clones were sequenced by immunoSEQ multiplex PCR, and TCRdb holds only the in-frame ones, with some missing. The V and J calls and clone size were taken over from that table, and D and trimming were inferred from the DNA. The sample carries about 410,000 clones, about 89% recorded once. The data stem from a study of blood T cell repertoires in COVID-19. Study context: T cells, B-cell-depleted T cells, or PBMCs provided the cDNA or gDNA that served as material.

After removal of 6 bases from V and 1 base from J, the junction contained 19 bases not matched to a gene. The CDR3 is made up of 22 amino acids. Germline CDR1 MNHNS, CDR2 SASEGT. Sequenced material: peripheral blood. The origin of this receptor is a woman aged 40 to 50 with COVID-19, enrolled during active disease. The V call is TRBV6-1, the J call TRBJ2-1; 15 bases agree with TRBD2. CDR3 nucleotides: TGTGCCAGCAGAGAAATGGGACTAGCGGGGGGAAGAAACCTACGATCCTACAATGAGCAGTTCTTC. Amino acid sequence: CASREMGLAGGRNLRSYNEQFF.